This paragraph reports one T cell receptor (beta chain). Its cognate antigen has yet to be identified. Base-call qualities are not available, and no considerably larger clone is one nucleotide away. Different DNA sequences within this sample yield the same CDR3. The cohort was made up of several hundred healthy bone marrow donors. All cohort members were sampled while nominally healthy, although unrecorded immune exposures were likely present. The donor was CMV seronegative and was included in the group of a few hundred seronegative cohort members. Every donor gave a peripheral blood sample, and the peripheral blood mononuclear cells from that sample were used for TCR beta sequencing. The Qiagen DNeasy Blood Extraction Kit was used to extract genomic DNA from the blood cell samples. From its cysteine to its phenylalanine, the CDR3 spans 14 amino acids. Only the CDR3 DNA stays, 42 bases, in frame from base 1. Looking up the germline V gene yields CDR1 KGHSH and CDR2 LQKENI. V ends up 2 bases short and J 0 bases short, with an unmatched junction base count of 0.

The entry originates in a study of cytomegalovirus exposure and HLA in healthy donors (dated by TCRdb to about 2017). Background on the whole study: An earlier analysis of approximately 640 of the donors reported 250 to 300 Gb of sequence data and about 100 million unique TCR beta sequences from about 180 million T cells. The study aimed to test whether cataloging public T cell receptors could reveal signatures of past pathogen exposure. Donor age, sex, ethnicity and CMV serostatus were collected together with the repertoire data. All discovery cohort repertoires had been generated on a single sequencing platform. To predict cytomegalovirus infection status, the study combined high-throughput TCR immunosequencing, statistical association of individual TCRs with disease status, and machine learning. Of the roughly 400 genotyped donors, around 81% fell in the genetic ancestry cluster associated with self-reported Caucasian donors. The study profiled the T cell repertoires of 666 subjects by immunosequencing and related them to cytomegalovirus serostatus. Among under 450 genotyped donors of the cohort, an average of 235,054 unique TCR beta nucleotide sequences were sequenced per donor, roughly 18% of them non-productive. A later analysis re-examined previously published TCR beta repertoires from just over 650 donors and added high-resolution HLA genotyping to investigate patterns of TCR occurrence. Rather than using new phenotypic data, the later analysis identified candidate immune exposures from TCR beta sequences and from how often those sequences occurred across donors. HLA typing covered class I and class II loci at four-digit resolution. In an earlier analysis of 587 of the donors, high-throughput TCR beta sequencing was used to judge whether each TCR beta V gene segment behaved as functional or pseudogenic. Genome-wide SNP genotypes for about three fifths of the roughly 670 donors were used in a later genetic analysis, which treated that subset as a discovery cohort. About 280 gigabases of sequencing data and tens of millions of unique TCR sequences were included in an early release covering roughly 600 HLA-typed donors. Along with the roughly 670-subject first cohort, a separate validation cohort of over a hundred different subjects was used. Several DR-DQ haplotypes were treated as single units for association and clustering because of strong linkage in the cohort. The number of donors typed differed by locus, with 629-630 for A, B, C, DRB1 and DQB1, more than 500 for DQA1, 600 to 610 for DPA1, and around 460 for DPB1.

Findings and caveats that apply to the study as a whole: CMV serostatus was the only immune exposure information available for the cohort. Compared with equally common non-associated chains, HLA-associated TCR beta chains in a later analysis were more clonally expanded and had lower generation probabilities. An earlier analysis of 450 to 750 of the donors showed that most TCR beta V segments appeared in productive rearrangements either about 87% or about 30% of the time, which broadly matched IMGT annotations. In vitro tests confirmed that a few of the cytomegalovirus-associated TCR beta chains recognize cytomegalovirus antigens. Several of the top co-occurrence clusters appeared to be linked to parvovirus B19, influenza, CMV and Epstein-Barr virus, according to a later analysis. In a later genetic analysis, a missense DCLRE1C variant was associated with V-gene and J-gene trimming of TCR beta chains, and the association was replicated in an independent cohort. The study gave a list of some 150 TCR beta chains associated with cytomegalovirus. A further reported finding was that TCR beta sequences accurately predicted the HLA-A and HLA-B alleles for most subjects in the first cohort. According to the authors, the approach could potentially be generalized to other disease states and immunological phenotypes. While some public TCRs were present in many individuals, most TCR sequences turned up only very rarely across donors. When HLA alleles, especially DR and DQ, strongly co-occurred, attributing TCR associations to individual alleles was difficult. The classifier was reported to diagnose cytomegalovirus status with high specificity and sensitivity in both the original and validation cohorts. The 87-base-pair reads could not distinguish some IMGT-functional V segments, including TRBV6-2 and TRBV6-3, so those segments were excluded. According to a later genetic analysis, donors in an Asian-associated ancestry cluster had fewer N-insertions in productive TCRs than the roughly 670-donor mean. Because counts were too low, roughly 16 rarely observed V segments, including chromosome 9 orphons, were excluded from the earlier analysis of 587 of the donors. A cluster of highly shared sequence variants was judged likely to represent a technical artifact of the sequencing pipeline. Specific HLA alleles were associated with over 15,000 TCR beta sequences at a false discovery rate of 0.05 in a later analysis. Correlated functional status among segregating V segments might reflect linkage disequilibrium, but an unknown experimental factor could not be ruled out. HLA typing was unavailable for some donors at each locus, so association tests used only the typed subset. A later analysis found that TCR association rates varied across HLA loci, with DRB1 alleles showing the most associated TCRs and HLA-C alleles the fewest. A later analysis found that most CMV-associated TCR beta chains appeared HLA-restricted, with HLA associations seemingly driven largely by CMV exposure. The cohort was sequenced for TCR beta chains only, and without alpha or paired-chain data the features that could be detected were limited. Roughly uniform sequencing depth across donors was assumed in presence/absence analyses, although this assumption may not hold.

Preparation of the library involved the immunoSEQ multiplex PCR assay. The multiplex PCR relied on a mix of 60 forward primers for TCR Vbeta segments and 13 reverse primers for TCR Jbeta segments. Amplification of the CDR3 region of rearranged TCR beta genes was performed with a multiplex PCR assay on genomic DNA. On the Illumina HiSeq System, the amplified TCR beta libraries were sequenced as 87-base-pair reads. Concerning the study's data processing: In a later analysis, some 80 million unique TCR beta chains were counted across the roughly 610 repertoires, and approximately 11 million of these chains were shared by at least two donors. Raw reads were error-corrected and collapsed into unique sequences by a nearest-neighbor algorithm in which closely related sequences were merged to remove PCR and sequencing errors. CDR3 sequences were aligned to IMGT reference sequences to assign V, D and J gene segments. For a sequence to be retained, at least a six-nucleotide match to both a V gene segment and a J gene segment was required. A rearrangement was called productive if the CDR3 had no stop codons and remained in frame with V and J, and every other rearrangement was called non-productive. CDR3 was defined according to IMGT convention as the region running from the second conserved V-encoded cysteine to the conserved J-encoded phenylalanine. In an earlier analysis of approximately 590 of the donors, sequences lacking an unambiguous match to a single V gene segment were excluded. In an earlier analysis of approximately 500 of the donors, a V segment was called functional when productive rearrangements were above 56.7%, and segregating when the standard deviation between donors exceeded 5%. A statistical classification framework was developed to diagnose cytomegalovirus status using the catalog of TCR beta chain sequences. V and J gene assignment, in a later analysis, came from comparing TCR nucleotide sequences with IMGT/GENE-DB human TR gene sequences. A later analysis assigned CDR3 sequences and most-parsimonious VDJ recombination scenarios with the TCRdist pipeline. In a later analysis, each TCR beta chain was defined by its CDR3 amino acid sequence together with its V-gene family, and reads lacking a unique V-gene family were excluded. In a later analysis, 500 to 650 highly shared, low-generation-probability nucleotide sequences were removed to address suspected cross-contamination and a sequencing artifact. In a later analysis, a clonal expansion index was calculated for each public chain from normalized within-repertoire ranks of inferred template counts. In a later analysis, generation probabilities were computed with a VDJ recombination model fitted to out-of-frame rearrangements, and the resulting probabilities were checked against IGoR. In a later analysis, TCR-TCR, TCR-HLA and TCR-CMV co-occurrence was scored with hypergeometric tests, and a repertoire-size bias correction was applied to TCR pairs. False discovery rates were estimated in a later analysis by permuting HLA or CMV assignments 20 times. A later analysis grouped co-occurring TCRs with DBSCAN, adding TCRdist sequence similarity when clustering within HLA-allele-positive subsets. For co-occurrence clustering, repertoires with fewer than 30,000 or more than 120,000 public chains were excluded, along with five repertoires with anomalous nucleotide sharing. Drawn from immuneACCESS, this table holds only the in-frame rearrangements with V and J called that TCRdb kept. Clones are partly lost; checked studies trace under half to an unresolved V gene and leave the rest unexplained. For V, J and clone size, that table is used; D and trimming come from the DNA. The sample table lists 150,000 to 200,000 clones, 77% of them with a count of one. 1.5% to 2% of the sample comes from the top ten.

The V gene is TRBV18 and the J gene is TRBJ2-7; 8 middle bases align to TRBD1. This clonotype originated in a woman in her 30s in good health and CMV-seronegative. Sequenced material: PBMCs. The DNA reads TGTGCCAGCTCACCAGACAGGGGCTCCTACGAGCAGTACTTC. This sequence encodes CASSPDRGSYEQYF.